One and the same sample provided the 21 T cell receptor beta chains below, sequenced in a study of technical replicates of blood from a few donors. Produced via immunoSEQ multiplex PCR; TCRdb's table is partial and in-frame only. The sample has roughly 80,000 clones, 93% seen once. The source material was T cells isolated from PBMCs. These receptors were collected from a human donor in good health.

This rearrangement joins TRBV5-4 to TRBJ2-1, with a possible D match to TRBD2 (6 bases). Germline CDR1 is SGHNT and CDR2 is YYREEE (reference sequence). CDR3 length: 17 residues. Trimming removed 3 bases from V and 6 bases from J, with 22 bases in between. The CDR3 region has the DNA TGTGCCAGCAGCTCCTCTTCGGGCGGGACCCACGGCAATGAGCAGTTCTTC. Protein sequence: CASSSSSGGTHGNEQFF.

Comments on this clone: The junction shows a germline mismatch at one end, possibly a read error. V gene TRBV7-9 combines with J gene TRBJ1-2; 7 bases map to TRBD1. The CDR3 covers 11 residues. Germline V gene data show CDR1 as SEHNR and CDR2 as FQNEAQ (reference sequence). The CDR3 DNA reads as TGTGCCAGCAGCCAGGCGGGACAGACGATCTTC. It codes for CASSQAGQTIF.

CDR3 in DNA: TGTGCCACCAGCAGCAAGGACAGGAAGATTGGGGACACTGAAGCTTTCTTT. Translating gives CATSSKDRKIGDTEAFF. The chain joins TRBV15 to TRBJ1-1; 7 bases align to TRBD1. J was trimmed by 3 bases and V by 3 bases; bases with no gene match: 13. Per germline, CDR1 LNHNV and CDR2 YYDKDF (reference sequence). The CDR3 has 17 residues. Using reference TRBV15 and TRBJ1-1 for the parts outside the CDR3, the full variable domain is DAMVIQNPRYQVTQFGKPVTLSCSQTLNHNVMYWYQQKSSQAPKLLFHYYDKDFNNEADTPDNFQSRRPNTSFCFLDIRSPGLGDTAMYLCATSSKDRKIGDTEAFFGQGTRLTVV.

CDR3 nucleotides: TGTGCCAGCAGCTTGGCATCTGGCCGGACAGGGGGGTCCTACGAGCAGTACTTC. As protein: CASSLASGRTGGSYEQYF. The V and J genes are TRBV5-6 and TRBJ2-7; TRBD1 matches at 10 bases. The CDR3 sequence is 18 residues long. Germline CDR1 and CDR2: SGHDT and YYEEEE. V lost 0 bases to trimming and J lost 1 base; unmatched junction nucleotides: 10.

This chain connects TRBV28 to TRBJ2-7; D might be TRBD1 (5 bases). Germline V gene sequence: CDR1 MDHEN, CDR2 SYDVKM. This CDR3 contains 14 residues. V shed 6 bases and J shed 3 bases, with 15 bases lying between them. CDR3: CASSITGNGYEQYF. In DNA form, the CDR3 reads TGTGCCAGCAGCATAACAGGAAATGGCTACGAGCAGTACTTC.

The chain links TRBV28 to TRBJ2-1; the match to TRBD2 covers 13 bases. Germline CDR1 is MDHEN and CDR2 is SYDVKM. Trimming removed 6 bases from V and 8 bases from J; junction bases left unmatched: 13. The CDR3 extends over 17 amino acids. The CDR3 nucleotides are TGTGCCAGCAGCTCAGGGACTAGCGGGGTCCTTGTAGATGAGCAGTTCTTC. Amino acids: CASSSGTSGVLVDEQFF. The full variable domain, with the rest looked up from reference TRBV28 and TRBJ2-1, is DVKVTQSSRYLVKRTGEKVFLECVQDMDHENMFWYRQDPGLGLRLIYFSYDVKMKEKGDIPEGYSVSREKKERFSLILESASTNQTSMYLCASSSGTSGVLVDEQFFGPGTRLTVL.

The V gene is TRBV15, the J gene TRBJ2-2; D is possibly TRBD2 (7 bases). Trimming took 8 bases from V and 2 from J, leaving 18 bases between them. Germline CDR1 and CDR2: LNHNV and YYDKDF (reference sequence). There are 16 residues in the CDR3. Here the CDR3 reads CATHGGLAENTGELFF. The CDR3 DNA is TGTGCCACCCACGGGGGCCTAGCGGAAAACACCGGGGAGCTGTTTTTT.

The V call is TRBV5-1, the J call TRBJ2-1; 8 nucleotides agree with TRBD2. This CDR3 spans 16 amino acids. With 0 bases clipped from V and 9 bases from J, the junction kept 11 bases outside the gene matches. Germline CDR1 SGHRS, CDR2 YFSETQ. The CDR3 protein is CASSLGSGGAPAEQFF. CDR3 nucleotides: TGCGCCAGCAGCTTGGGGTCGGGAGGGGCGCCCGCTGAGCAGTTCTTC.

In DNA, the CDR3 is TGTGCCAGTAGTATAGGCGCTAGCGGGGGGACGGAGCAGTTCTTC. This sequence encodes CASSIGASGGTEQFF. The chain joins TRBV19 to TRBJ2-1; 11 nucleotides match TRBD2. Germline V gene data show CDR1 as LNHDA and CDR2 as SQIVND (reference sequence). Losses at the gene ends were 1 base for V and 10 bases for J; bases not matched to a gene: 6. The CDR3 is 15 residues long.

This rearrangement joins TRBV4-1 to TRBJ1-1; D unresolved. The CDR3 has 11 residues. The V gene's germline CDR1 is MGHRA and CDR2 YSYEKL. The ends were cut back, 2 bases at V and 8 bases at J, with 6 bases in the middle. CDR3: CASSQSGEAFF. The CDR3, as DNA: TGCGCCAGCAGCCAATCGGGAGAAGCTTTCTTT.

The table lists this clone with a count of one. The gene calls are TRBV19 and TRBJ1-1, with a possible D match to TRBD1 (5 bases). V was clipped by 10 bases and J by 8 bases, with 20 bases between them. This CDR3 has 13 residues. CDR1 LNHDA and CDR2 SQIVND come from the germline V gene (reference sequence). This CDR3 reads CATRRRGTVEAFF. DNA for the CDR3: TGTGCCACACGGAGAAGAGGGACTGTCGAAGCTTTCTTT.

This chain links TRBV7-9 with TRBJ1-1, with 8 bases that match TRBD1. CDR1 SEHNR and CDR2 FQNEAQ come from the germline V gene (reference sequence). V was clipped by 5 bases and J by 0 bases; unmatched bases: 2. The CDR3 has 14 residues. CDR3 nucleotide sequence: TGTGCCAGCAGCCTACAGGGGGTGAACACTGAAGCTTTCTTT. Translating it yields CASSLQGVNTEAFF.

This chain links TRBV10-3 with TRBJ2-2; the match to TRBD1 covers 9 bases. This CDR3 comprises 13 residues. Germline V gives CDR1 ENHRY, CDR2 SYGVKD. V lost 10 bases, J lost 3 bases, and 3 bases stayed unmatched. In DNA form, the CDR3 reads TGTGCCAGCCGGACAGGGGACACCGGGGAGCTGTTTTTT. This gives the protein CASRTGDTGELFF.

The chain is built from TRBV28 and TRBJ2-7; D is ambiguous. The CDR3 length is 13 residues. The germline V and J ends were trimmed by 2 bases and 2 bases, with 7 bases remaining between them. Germline CDR1 is MDHEN and CDR2 is SYDVKM. The CDR3 nucleotides are TGTGCCAGCAGTTTAGTGGCCACCTACGAGCAGTACTTC. As protein: CASSLVATYEQYF.

CDR3 region: CASSLAGGAYTGELFF. CDR3 DNA: TGCGCCAGCAGCTTGGCGGGGGGAGCATACACCGGGGAGCTGTTTTTT. This chain connects TRBV5-1 to TRBJ2-2, with 7 bases lining up with TRBD2. The V segment lost 0 bases and the J segment 3 bases; nucleotides outside the gene matches: 5. CDR3 length equals 16 residues. CDR1 is SGHRS and CDR2 is YFSETQ in the germline V gene.

This rearrangement joins TRBV5-1 to TRBJ2-3; 7 bases are a match to TRBD2. The germline CDR1 and CDR2 sequences are SGHRS and YFSETQ. V lost 3 bases, J lost 1 base, and 8 bases stayed unmatched. The CDR3 has 16 amino acids. The CDR3: CASSSGAGMGTDTQYF. The CDR3 nucleotides read TGCGCCAGCAGCTCCGGAGCGGGAATGGGCACAGATACGCAGTATTTT.

The chain carries TRBV5-1 and TRBJ1-1, with D perhaps TRBD1 (6 bases). This CDR3 comprises 13 residues. Germline-derived CDR1 and CDR2 are SGHRS and YFSETQ. Trimming stripped 7 bases from V and 1 base from J, with 11 bases between. CDR3 sequence (DNA): TGCGCCAGCTCTCGGGGACAGAACACTGAAGCTTTCTTT. Translated, it gives CASSRGQNTEAFF.

The V gene is TRBV28, the J gene TRBJ1-5; D remains unclear. CDR1 and CDR2 from the germline V gene are MDHEN and SYDVKM. V was clipped by 3 bases and J by 10 bases, with 16 bases between them. CDR3 size: 14 residues. The CDR3 DNA is TGTGCCAGCAGTTTGGTAGGAGAATTCAGCCCCCAGCATTTT. Its translation: CASSLVGEFSPQHF. The full variable domain, in which reference TRBV28 and TRBJ1-5 provide the parts outside the CDR3, is DVKVTQSSRYLVKRTGEKVFLECVQDMDHENMFWYRQDPGLGLRLIYFSYDVKMKEKGDIPEGYSVSREKKERFSLILESASTNQTSMYLCASSLVGEFSPQHFGDGTRLSIL.

J is TRBJ2-5 and V is TRBV27, with 8 positions matching TRBD2. This CDR3 is built from 15 residues. The V gene end was trimmed by 5 bases and the J gene end by 5 bases; junction bases not matched to a gene: 10. From germline, CDR1 is MNHEY and CDR2 SMNVEV (reference sequence). The CDR3 coding sequence is TGTGCCAGCAGTCTTATAGCGGGGAGAAGGGAGACCCAGTACTTC. Its protein is CASSLIAGRRETQYF.

The gene calls are TRBV6-5 and TRBJ2-2, with a tentative D call TRBD1 (6 bases). Germline values: CDR1 MNHEY, CDR2 SVGAGI. CDR3 size: 15 residues. V was shortened by 8 bases and J by 1 base, with 14 bases between the two germline ends. CDR3 DNA: TGTGCCAGCCTGAGCAGGGGACAGAACACCGGGGAGCTGTTTTTT. Translation: CASLSRGQNTGELFF.

This clone was found once. The chain joins TRBV28 to TRBJ2-1; a weak D match, TRBD1 (6 bases). The CDR3 is 16 amino acids. The germline CDR1 and CDR2 sequences are MDHEN and SYDVKM. V lost 10 bases and J lost 0, with 19 bases in between. CDR3 protein: CATQRVGRGSYNEQFF. The CDR3 DNA reads as TGTGCCACCCAAAGGGTGGGCAGGGGCTCCTACAATGAGCAGTTCTTC.